This note documents a single T cell receptor (beta chain) sequence. Looked up from germline, CDR1 is SNHLY and CDR2 is FYNNEI. This CDR3 comprises 13 residues. V lost 8 bases to trimming and J lost 6 bases; unmatched junction nucleotides: 7. This sample is drawn from a study of shared clonotypes between healthy human individuals. The assay used deep level. Repertoires were generated with immunoSEQ multiplex PCR, while TCRdb's copy carries only in-frame clones and drops some. The repertoire consists of approximately 980,000 clones, with 76% occurring once and the leading ten covering approximately 1.5%.

The source of this sequence is a man between 18 and 29 years old in good health. Specimen: memory CD4+ T cells sorted from blood. Subset described: CD45RA-negative fraction. The chain joins TRBV2 to TRBJ2-7, with 10 bases identical to TRBD2. CDR3 in amino acids: CASLVAGGGEQYF. In nucleotides, the CDR3 is TGTGCCAGCCTTGTAGCGGGGGGCGGCGAGCAGTACTTC.